This record concerns one T cell receptor (beta chain) sequence. The germline V gene encodes CDR1 SGHRS and CDR2 YFSETQ. Trimming cost V 4 bases and J 2 bases, with 13 bases left between them. CDR3 length equals 14 residues. It was with a sample-barcoded 5' primer and a J-beta primer mix that a second PCR of roughly 7 to 12 cycles was run. TCRdb used MiXCR to reprocess the 5' RACE reads, holding one entry per CDR3 protein. Counted here are around 580,000 distinct CDR3 sequences, around half occurring once; the ten biggest clones make up just under 25%. This sample is part of a study of blood T cells in healthy people across ages.

Sequenced input: blood. This sequence joins TRBV5-1 and TRBJ2-7, with D perhaps being TRBD1 or TRBD2 (5 bases each). This TCR came from an elderly man in good health. The CDR3 loop is CASSVEGPTYEQYF. CDR3 nucleotide sequence: TGCGCCAGCAGCGTCGAGGGGCCTACCTACGAGCAGTACTTC.